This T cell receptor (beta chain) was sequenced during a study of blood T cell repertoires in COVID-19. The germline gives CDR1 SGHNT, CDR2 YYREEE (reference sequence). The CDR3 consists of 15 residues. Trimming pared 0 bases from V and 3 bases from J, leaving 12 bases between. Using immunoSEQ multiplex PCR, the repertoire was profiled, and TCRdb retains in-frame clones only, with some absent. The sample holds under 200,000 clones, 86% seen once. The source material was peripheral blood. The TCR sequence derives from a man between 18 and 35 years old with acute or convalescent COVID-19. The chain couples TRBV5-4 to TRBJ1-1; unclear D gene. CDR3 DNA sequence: TGTGCCAGCAGCTTGGATCGGGGAAGAGACACTGAAGCTTTCTTT. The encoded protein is CASSLDRGRDTEAFF.